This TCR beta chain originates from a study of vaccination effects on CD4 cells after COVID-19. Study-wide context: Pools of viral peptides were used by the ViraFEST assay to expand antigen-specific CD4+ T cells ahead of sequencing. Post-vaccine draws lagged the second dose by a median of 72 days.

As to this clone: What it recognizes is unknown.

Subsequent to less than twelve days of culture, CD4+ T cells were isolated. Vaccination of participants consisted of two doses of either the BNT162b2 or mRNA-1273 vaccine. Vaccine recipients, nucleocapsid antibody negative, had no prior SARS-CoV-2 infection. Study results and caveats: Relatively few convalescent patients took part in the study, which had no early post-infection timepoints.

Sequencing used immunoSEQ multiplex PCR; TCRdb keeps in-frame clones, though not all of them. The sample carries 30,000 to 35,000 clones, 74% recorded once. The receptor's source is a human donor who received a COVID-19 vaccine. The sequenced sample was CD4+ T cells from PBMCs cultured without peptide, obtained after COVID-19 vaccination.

CDR3 coding DNA: TGTGCCAGCAGCGAACAGGGGGGTAGCCGCACAGATACGCAGTATTTT. It codes for CASSEQGGSRTDTQYF. This chain joins TRBV6-1 and TRBJ2-3; 8 nucleotides line up with TRBD1. Looked up from germline, CDR1 is MNHNS and CDR2 is SASEGT. Trimming cost V 6 bases and J 1 base; bases outside gene matches: 9. This CDR3 region has 16 residues.